These T cell receptor beta chains were read from a single sample in a study of radiation and T cells in renal cell carcinoma. Here immunoSEQ multiplex PCR was the method, and the copy in TCRdb shows in-frame clones only, minus some. The sample comprises roughly 100,000 clones, about 79% of which are singletons, and approximately 6.4% rests with the top ten. The starting material was blood, obtained from a patient whose treatment included radiotherapy and nephrectomy. The source of these receptors is a man in his fifties or sixties with renal cell carcinoma. Each CDR3 is given with its conserved first and last residue. D genes are given only for firm matches. Not every row has a clone size; where given, it reads once, few, many or a size class.

>TRBJ2-7|16|TRBD2|TRBV11-2|-
CASISGTSGRMNEQYF
TGTGCCAGCATCTCCGGGACTAGCGGGAGAATGAACGAGCAGTACTTC
>TRBJ2-2|14|TRBD2|TRBV6-1|-
CASSALAGSGELFF
TGTGCCAGCAGTGCCCTAGCGGGGTCCGGGGAGCTGTTTTTT
>TRBJ2-2|16|-|TRBV7-9|-
CASSLAVGEYTGELFF
TGTGCCAGCAGCTTAGCGGTGGGAGAATACACCGGGGAGCTGTTTTTT
>TRBJ2-5|17|-|TRBV11-2|-
CASSSEGGAGRFETQYF
TGTGCCAGCAGCTCCGAAGGTGGGGCAGGGCGGTTTGAGACCCAGTACTTC
>TRBJ2-5|13|-|TRBV6-5|-
CASSAPGLKTQYF
TGTGCCAGCAGCGCGCCAGGGTTGAAGACCCAGTACTTC
>TRBJ1-2|15|-|TRBV5-4|-
CASSYREGNLLGYTF
TGTGCCAGCAGCTATCGGGAGGGCAACCTGTTGGGCTACACCTTC
>TRBJ2-6|13|-|TRBV7-9|few
CASSFSGANVLTF
TGTGCCAGCAGCTTTTCTGGGGCCAACGTCCTGACTTTC
>TRBJ1-1|13|-|TRBV11-3|-
CASSLDLGTEAFF
TGTGCCAGCAGCTTAGATCTAGGGACTGAAGCTTTCTTT
>TRBJ1-2|15|TRBD1|TRBV6-4|-
CASSVEGANGYGYTF
TGTGCCAGCAGCGTAGAGGGGGCGAATGGGTATGGCTACACCTTC
>TRBJ2-7|15|TRBD1|TRBV28|once
CASSTRQGASYEQYF
TGTGCCAGCAGCACTAGACAGGGGGCTAGCTACGAGCAGTACTTC
>TRBJ2-5|17|TRBD2|TRBV27|-
CASSLLAGGPSQETQYF
TGTGCCAGCAGTTTACTAGCGGGAGGGCCTTCCCAAGAGACCCAGTACTTC
>TRBJ2-1|15|-|TRBV27|once
CASSLPGGLYNEQFF
TGTGCCAGCAGTCTCCCAGGGGGACTCTACAATGAGCAGTTCTTC
>TRBJ2-7|15|TRBD1|TRBV7-8|-
CASSLRGQWAYEQYF
TGTGCCAGCAGCTTGAGGGGGCAGTGGGCCTACGAGCAGTACTTC
>TRBJ1-4|16|TRBD1|TRBV2|-
CASSGYRGRGDEKLFF
TGTGCCAGCAGTGGGTATCGTGGCAGGGGGGATGAAAAACTGTTTTTT
>TRBJ2-5|14|-|TRBV9|once
CASSARDIQETQYF
TGTGCCAGCAGCGCCCGGGACATCCAAGAGACCCAGTACTTC
>TRBJ1-1|13|-|TRBV6-5|few
CASSYGGGTEAFF
TGTGCCAGCAGTTACGGGGGGGGCACTGAAGCTTTCTTT
>TRBJ2-7|16|-|TRBV10-1|-
CASSETSRGASYEQYF
TGCGCCAGCAGTGAGACTAGCAGGGGGGCCTCCTACGAGCAGTACTTC
>TRBJ2-3|14|TRBD2|TRBV5-6|-
CASSRSGVLDTQYF
TGTGCCAGCAGCCGTAGCGGGGTCCTGGATACGCAGTATTTT
>TRBJ1-5|12|-|TRBV14|-
CASSQDRQPQHF
TGTGCCAGCAGCCAAGATCGCCAGCCCCAGCATTTT
>TRBJ1-5|11|TRBD1|TRBV30|many
CAWSRGQGRHF
TGTGCCTGGAGTCGGGGACAGGGTAGACATTTT
>TRBJ1-3|15|-|TRBV19|-
CASRLQVGSGNTIYF
TGTGCCAGTAGGCTACAGGTCGGCTCTGGAAACACCATATATTTT
>TRBJ1-3|13|-|TRBV5-1|-
CASSLGTGNTIYF
TGCGCCAGCAGCTTGGGAACCGGAAACACCATATATTTT
>TRBJ2-5|16|TRBD2|TRBV27|-
CASSLTLAGLKETQYF
TGTGCCAGCAGTCTTACACTAGCGGGGCTTAAAGAGACCCAGTACTTC
>TRBJ1-1|12|-|TRBV6-6|-
CASSYRDTEAFF
TGTGCCAGCAGTTACCGGGACACTGAAGCTTTCTTT
>TRBJ2-3|15|-|TRBV5-1|once
CASSPTGAYTDTQYF
TGCGCCAGCAGTCCGACGGGAGCTTACACAGATACGCAGTATTTT
>TRBJ2-1|16|-|TRBV5-1|-
CASSLDPTRADGEQFF
TGCGCCAGCAGCTTGGATCCTACTAGAGCGGATGGTGAGCAGTTCTTC
>TRBJ1-5|15|-|TRBV5-1|-
CASSLAGQYNQPQHF
TGCGCTAGCAGCTTGGCCGGACAGTACAATCAGCCCCAGCATTTT
>TRBJ2-5|14|-|TRBV27|-
CASSFHDRKETQYF
TGTGCCAGCAGTTTTCACGACAGAAAAGAGACCCAGTACTTC
>TRBJ2-3|16|TRBD2|TRBV9|-
CASSARGLANTDTQYF
TGTGCCAGCAGCGCCCGGGGACTAGCGAACACAGATACGCAGTATTTT
>TRBJ2-7|17|TRBD1|TRBV11-2|few
CASSSIRRQGPSYEQYF
TGTGCCAGCAGCAGTATTCGAAGACAGGGACCCTCCTACGAGCAGTACTTC
>TRBJ2-3|15|-|TRBV19|-
CASSMVADRTDTQYF
TGTGCCAGTAGTATGGTAGCGGATCGCACAGATACGCAGTATTTT
>TRBJ2-7|14|-|TRBV6-5|-
CASSPDYYLYEQYF
TGTGCCAGCAGCCCCGACTACTATCTCTACGAGCAGTACTTC
>TRBJ1-1|12|-|TRBV10-3|-
CAIRNRNTEAFF
TGTGCCATCAGGAACCGGAACACTGAAGCTTTCTTT
>TRBJ1-2|15|TRBD1|TRBV16|-
CASSQRSQGGDGYTF
TGTGCCAGCAGCCAAAGGTCACAGGGGGGAGATGGCTACACCTTC
>TRBJ2-1|15|TRBD2|TRBV7-2|-
CASSLRSGSSDEQFF
TGTGCCAGCAGCTTAAGGAGCGGGAGTAGCGATGAGCAGTTCTTC
>TRBJ1-6|15|-|TRBV2|-
CASSDGGTYNSPLHF
TGTGCCAGCAGTGACGGGGGAACCTATAATTCACCCCTCCACTTT
>TRBJ2-3|15|TRBD1|TRBV27|-
CASSLATGGSNTQYF
TGTGCCAGCAGTTTAGCGACAGGGGGCTCAAATACGCAGTATTTT
>TRBJ1-2|15|TRBD1|TRBV28|once
CASSEQGAAFYGYTF
TGTGCCAGCAGTGAGCAGGGGGCAGCCTTCTATGGCTACACCTTC
>TRBJ1-5|15|-|TRBV18|once
CASSPEVQGNQPQHF
TGTGCCAGCTCACCAGAGGTCCAGGGTAATCAGCCCCAGCATTTT
>TRBJ2-3|15|-|TRBV5-1|-
CASSGLGTFTDTQYF
TGCGCCAGCAGCGGCCTGGGCACATTTACAGATACGCAGTATTTT
>TRBJ2-3|14|-|TRBV6-5|-
CASSWGPDTDTQYF
TGTGCCAGCAGTTGGGGGCCCGACACAGATACGCAGTATTTT
>TRBJ1-5|16|-|TRBV4-1|-
CASSQDDRVLGQPQHF
TGCGCCAGCAGCCAAGACGATAGAGTTCTAGGTCAGCCCCAGCATTTT
>TRBJ2-7|15|TRBD2|TRBV6-5|-
CASSPLGTSDYEQYF
TGTGCCAGCAGTCCCCTTGGGACTAGCGACTACGAGCAGTACTTC
>TRBJ2-7|15|-|TRBV28|-
CASSRPWQGRHEQYF
TGTGCCAGCAGCCGCCCTTGGCAGGGTCGACACGAGCAGTACTTC
>TRBJ2-7|14|-|TRBV7-9|few
CASSFGGSSYEQYF
TGTGCCAGCAGCTTCGGGGGATCAAGCTACGAGCAGTACTTC
>TRBJ2-7|13|-|TRBV6-6|-
CASSYSGRLEQYF
TGTGCCAGCAGTTACTCAGGGCGTCTCGAGCAGTACTTC
>TRBJ1-2|12|-|TRBV19|-
CASSMDGYGYTF
TGTGCCAGTAGTATGGACGGCTATGGCTACACCTTC
>TRBJ1-4|14|TRBD1|TRBV19|-
CASTPGQVGEKLFF
TGTGCCAGTACCCCGGGACAGGTCGGAGAAAAACTGTTTTTT
>TRBJ1-4|15|TRBD1|TRBV6-5|-
CASSPTGGRGEKLFF
TGTGCCAGCAGCCCAACGGGGGGCAGGGGGGAAAAACTGTTTTTT
>TRBJ2-2|17|TRBD2|TRBV7-9|-
CASSSTSGRAQTGELFF
TGTGCCAGCAGCTCGACTAGCGGGAGGGCTCAGACCGGGGAGCTGTTTTTT
>TRBJ2-3|15|-|TRBV7-9|-
CASSLSSGNTDTQYF
TGTGCCAGCAGCTTATCCAGTGGAAACACAGATACGCAGTATTTT
>TRBJ2-1|15|-|TRBV15|-
CATSRDGIAVNEQFF
TGTGCCACCAGCAGAGATGGGATAGCGGTTAATGAGCAGTTCTTC